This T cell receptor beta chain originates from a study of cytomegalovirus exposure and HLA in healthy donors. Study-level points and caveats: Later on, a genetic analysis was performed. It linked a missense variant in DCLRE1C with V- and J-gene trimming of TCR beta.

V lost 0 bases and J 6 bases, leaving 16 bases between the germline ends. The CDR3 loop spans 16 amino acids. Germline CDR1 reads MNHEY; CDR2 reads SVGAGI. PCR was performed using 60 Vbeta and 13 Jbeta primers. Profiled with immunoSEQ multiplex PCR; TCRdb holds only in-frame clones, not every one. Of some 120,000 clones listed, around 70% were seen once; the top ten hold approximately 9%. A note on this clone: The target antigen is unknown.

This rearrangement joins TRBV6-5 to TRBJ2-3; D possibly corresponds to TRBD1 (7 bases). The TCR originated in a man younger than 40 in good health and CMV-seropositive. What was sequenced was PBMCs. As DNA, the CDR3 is TGTGCCAGCAGTTACTCGACTAGTAGGGGGCAGGATACGCAGTATTTT. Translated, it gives CASSYSTSRGQDTQYF.